This T cell receptor beta chain originates from a study of cytotoxic CD8 clonotypes in ibrutinib-treated CLL. Looking at the study overall: Of a cohort that held around 11 relapsed/refractory and 15 treatment-naive patients, some 17 were IGHV unmutated. Study-level points and caveats: Treatment saw public clonotypes, which were uncommon, either contract or stay stable.

TCRdb's copy holds only in-frame clones and misses some; the assay was immunoSEQ multiplex PCR. This table holds 160,000 or so clones, about 88% found once. Genomic DNA for TCR beta libraries, 1.5 to 2 micrograms, came from cryopreserved PBMCs. Concerning this clone itself: Its antigen remains unknown.

Germline values: CDR1 SGHTA, CDR2 FQGTGA. There are 16 residues in the CDR3. V lost 1 base and J lost 0, with 11 bases in between. Here the sequenced sample was PBMCs, taken at disease progression, from a patient treated with ibrutinib. This chain links TRBV7-3 with TRBJ2-3, with D unresolved. The clonotype comes from a human donor with chronic lymphocytic leukemia. CDR3 nucleotides: TGTGCCAGCAGCTTAAATCGCGGATCTAGCACAGATACGCAGTATTTT. Protein product: CASSLNRGSSTDTQYF.